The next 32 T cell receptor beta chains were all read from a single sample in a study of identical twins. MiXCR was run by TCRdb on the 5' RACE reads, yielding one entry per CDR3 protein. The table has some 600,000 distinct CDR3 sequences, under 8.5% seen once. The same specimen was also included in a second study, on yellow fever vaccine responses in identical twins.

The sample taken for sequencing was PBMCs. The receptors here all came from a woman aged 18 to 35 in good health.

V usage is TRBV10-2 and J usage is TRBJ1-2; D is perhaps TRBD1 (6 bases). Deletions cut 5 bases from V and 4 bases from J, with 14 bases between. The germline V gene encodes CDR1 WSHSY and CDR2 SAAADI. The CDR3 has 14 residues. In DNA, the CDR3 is TGCGCCAGCAGTTCCCAAGGGGGTGGCTATGGCTACACCTTC. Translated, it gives CASSSQGGGYGYTF.

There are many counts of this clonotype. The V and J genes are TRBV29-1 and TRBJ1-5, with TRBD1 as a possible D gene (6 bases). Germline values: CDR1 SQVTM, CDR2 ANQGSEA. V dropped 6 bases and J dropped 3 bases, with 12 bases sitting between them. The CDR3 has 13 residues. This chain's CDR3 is CSVTGAHNQPQHF. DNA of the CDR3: TGCAGCGTGACAGGAGCCCACAATCAGCCCCAGCATTTT.

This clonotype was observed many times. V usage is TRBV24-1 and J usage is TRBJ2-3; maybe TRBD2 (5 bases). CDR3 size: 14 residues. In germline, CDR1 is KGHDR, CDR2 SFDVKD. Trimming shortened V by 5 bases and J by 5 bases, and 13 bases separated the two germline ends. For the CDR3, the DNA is TGTGCCACCAGTGCCGACTACGCATTAGATACGCAGTATTTT. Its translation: CATSADYALDTQYF.

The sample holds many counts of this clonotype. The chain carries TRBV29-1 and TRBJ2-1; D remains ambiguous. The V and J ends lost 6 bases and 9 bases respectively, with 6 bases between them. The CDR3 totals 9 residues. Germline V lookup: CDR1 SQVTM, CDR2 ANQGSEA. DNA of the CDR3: TGCAGCGTAGGTGGTGAGCAGTTCTTC. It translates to CSVGGEQFF.

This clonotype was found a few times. The CDR3 region has the DNA TGTGCCATCAGTGAGACAGGGATGGAGACCCAGTACTTC. As protein: CAISETGMETQYF. The V call is TRBV10-3, the J call TRBJ2-5, with a tentative D call TRBD1 (6 bases). The V gene lost 2 bases and the J gene lost 5 bases, with 9 bases spanning the gap. CDR3 length equals 13 residues. Germline CDR1 and CDR2: ENHRY and SYGVKD.

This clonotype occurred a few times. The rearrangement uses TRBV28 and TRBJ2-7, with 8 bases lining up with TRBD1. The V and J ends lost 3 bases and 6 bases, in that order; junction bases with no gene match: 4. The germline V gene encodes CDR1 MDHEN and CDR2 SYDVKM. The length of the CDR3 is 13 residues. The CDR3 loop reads CASSFPGGPEQYF. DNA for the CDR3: TGTGCCAGCAGTTTCCCAGGGGGCCCCGAGCAGTACTTC.

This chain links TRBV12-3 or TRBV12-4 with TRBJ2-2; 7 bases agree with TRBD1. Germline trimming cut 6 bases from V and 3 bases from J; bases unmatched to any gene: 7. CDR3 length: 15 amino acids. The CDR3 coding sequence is TGTGCCAGCAGAAGAGACAGGGTGGACACCGGGGAGCTGTTTTTT. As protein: CASRRDRVDTGELFF.

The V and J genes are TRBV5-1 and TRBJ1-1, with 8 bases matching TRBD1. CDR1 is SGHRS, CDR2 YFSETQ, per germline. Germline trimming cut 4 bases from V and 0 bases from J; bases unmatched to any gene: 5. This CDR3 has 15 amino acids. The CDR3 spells CASSTRTGMNTEAFF. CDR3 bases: TGCGCCAGCAGCACCCGGACAGGGATGAACACTGAAGCTTTCTTT.

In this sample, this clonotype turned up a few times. The CDR3 DNA follows: TGCGCCAGCAGCCAAGATGCTCTAGCGGGGGGGTGGTATTTT. Its translation is CASSQDALAGGWYF. The chain carries TRBV4-1 and TRBJ2-3, with TRBD2 identical over 12 bases. Germline V gene sequence: CDR1 MGHRA, CDR2 YSYEKL. This CDR3 spans 14 amino acids. Unmatched junction bases numbered 6, after V lost 0 bases and J lost 14 bases.

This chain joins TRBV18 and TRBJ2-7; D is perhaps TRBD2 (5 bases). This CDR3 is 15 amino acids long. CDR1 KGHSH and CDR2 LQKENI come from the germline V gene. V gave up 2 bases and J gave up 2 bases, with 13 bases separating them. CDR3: CASSPSGEGTYEQYF. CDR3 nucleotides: TGTGCCAGCTCACCATCGGGCGAGGGCACCTACGAGCAGTACTTC.

This CDR3 is CSVDRGLTDTQYF. CDR3 DNA sequence: TGCAGCGTTGACCGAGGGCTTACAGATACGCAGTATTTT. The chain carries TRBV29-1 and TRBJ2-3; D is perhaps TRBD2 (5 bases). The V gene lost 3 bases and the J gene lost 3 bases, with 10 bases spanning the gap. Germline V gene lookup returns CDR1 SQVTM and CDR2 ANQGSEA. This CDR3 spans 13 amino acids.

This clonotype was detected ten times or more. CDR3 amino acids: CSARYGSYEQYV. The CDR3 DNA sequence: TGCAGTGCTAGATACGGGTCCTACGAGCAGTACGTC. The rearrangement uses TRBV20-1 and TRBJ2-7; D is uncertain. The germline V gene encodes CDR1 DFQATT and CDR2 SNEGSKA (reference sequence). This CDR3 contains 12 residues. Between the trimmed V and J ends, which lost 2 bases and 1 base, there was a span of 6 bases.

The chain's CDR3 is CASIVAQGDEQYF. The CDR3 DNA reads TGTGCCAGCATAGTGGCACAGGGTGACGAGCAGTACTTC. J is TRBJ2-7 and V is TRBV7-9; TRBD1 is a possible D gene (6 bases). Germline lookup yields CDR1 SEHNR and CDR2 FQNEAQ (reference sequence). The CDR3 sequence is 13 residues long. The V and J ends lost 7 bases and 5 bases respectively, with 15 bases between them.

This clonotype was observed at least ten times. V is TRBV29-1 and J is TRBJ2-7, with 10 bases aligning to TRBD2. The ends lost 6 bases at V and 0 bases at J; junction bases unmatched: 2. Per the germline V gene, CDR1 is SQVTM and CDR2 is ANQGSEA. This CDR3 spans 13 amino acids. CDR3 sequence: CSVLAGGSYEQYF. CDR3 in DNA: TGCAGCGTATTAGCGGGAGGCTCCTACGAGCAGTACTTC.

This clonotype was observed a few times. DNA of the CDR3: TGTGCCAGCAGCTTAGAAACTAGCGGGAATATGAATGAGCAGTTCTTC. Amino acid sequence: CASSLETSGNMNEQFF. The V gene is TRBV11-2, the J gene TRBJ2-1; 10 nucleotides match TRBD2. This CDR3 comprises 16 residues. Trimming at V came to 0 bases and at J to 7 bases, leaving 6 bases not matched to a gene. In germline, CDR1 is SGHAT, CDR2 FQNNGV.

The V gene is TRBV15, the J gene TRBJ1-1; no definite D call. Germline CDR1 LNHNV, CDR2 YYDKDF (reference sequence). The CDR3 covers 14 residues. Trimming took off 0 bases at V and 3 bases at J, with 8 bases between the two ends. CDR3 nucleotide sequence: TGTGCCACCAGCAGAGATTCGTCCCACACTGAAGCTTTCTTT. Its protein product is CATSRDSSHTEAFF.

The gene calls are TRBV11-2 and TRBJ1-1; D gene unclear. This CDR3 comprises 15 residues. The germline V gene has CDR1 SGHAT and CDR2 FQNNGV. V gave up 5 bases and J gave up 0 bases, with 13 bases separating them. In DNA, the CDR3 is TGTGCCAGCAGCCGAAAGGAAGCCTTGAACACTGAAGCTTTCTTT. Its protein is CASSRKEALNTEAFF.

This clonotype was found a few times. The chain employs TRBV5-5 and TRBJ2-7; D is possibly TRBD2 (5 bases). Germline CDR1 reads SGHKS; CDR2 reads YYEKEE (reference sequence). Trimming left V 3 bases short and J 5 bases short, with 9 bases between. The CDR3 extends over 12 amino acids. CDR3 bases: TGTGCCAGCAGCTCGAGGGCCGACGAGCAGTACGTC. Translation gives CASSSRADEQYV.

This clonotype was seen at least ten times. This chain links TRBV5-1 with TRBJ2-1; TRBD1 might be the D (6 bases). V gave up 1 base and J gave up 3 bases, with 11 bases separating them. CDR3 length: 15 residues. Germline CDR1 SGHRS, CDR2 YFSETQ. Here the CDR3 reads CASSLRDTNYNEQFF. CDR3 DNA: TGCGCCAGCAGCTTGAGGGACACTAACTACAATGAGCAGTTCTTC.

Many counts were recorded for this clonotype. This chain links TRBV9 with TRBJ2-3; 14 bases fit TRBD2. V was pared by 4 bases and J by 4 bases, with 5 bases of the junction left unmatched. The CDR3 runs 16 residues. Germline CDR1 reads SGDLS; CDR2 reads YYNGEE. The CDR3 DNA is TGTGCCAGCAGCCTGACTAGCGGGAGGGCCCCAGATACGCAGTATTTT. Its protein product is CASSLTSGRAPDTQYF.

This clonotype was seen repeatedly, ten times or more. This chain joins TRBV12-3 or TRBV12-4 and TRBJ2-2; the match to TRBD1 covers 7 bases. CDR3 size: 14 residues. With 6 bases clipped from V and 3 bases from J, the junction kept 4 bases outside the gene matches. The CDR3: CASRRQGYTGELFF. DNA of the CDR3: TGTGCCAGCAGGCGACAGGGCTACACCGGGGAGCTGTTTTTT.

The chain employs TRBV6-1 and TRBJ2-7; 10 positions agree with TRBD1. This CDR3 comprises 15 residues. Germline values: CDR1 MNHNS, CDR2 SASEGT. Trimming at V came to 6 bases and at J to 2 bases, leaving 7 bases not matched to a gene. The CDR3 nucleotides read TGTGCCAGCAGGCCTCCGGGACAGGGGACCTACGAGCAGTACTTC. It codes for CASRPPGQGTYEQYF.

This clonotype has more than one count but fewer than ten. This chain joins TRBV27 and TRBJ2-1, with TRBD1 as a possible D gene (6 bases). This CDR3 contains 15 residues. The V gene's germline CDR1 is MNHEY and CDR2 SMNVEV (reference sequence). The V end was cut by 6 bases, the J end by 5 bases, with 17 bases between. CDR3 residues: CASRPDRILHNEQFF. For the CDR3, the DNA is TGTGCCAGCAGACCAGACAGGATTCTTCACAATGAGCAGTTCTTC.

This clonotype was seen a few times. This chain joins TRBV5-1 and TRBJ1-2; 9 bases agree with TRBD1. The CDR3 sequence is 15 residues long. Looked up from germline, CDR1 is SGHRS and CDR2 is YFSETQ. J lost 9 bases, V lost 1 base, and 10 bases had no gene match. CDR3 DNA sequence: TGCGCCAGCAGCTTGACAGGGGGCTTCGTGATTAGCTACACCTTC. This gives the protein CASSLTGGFVISYTF.

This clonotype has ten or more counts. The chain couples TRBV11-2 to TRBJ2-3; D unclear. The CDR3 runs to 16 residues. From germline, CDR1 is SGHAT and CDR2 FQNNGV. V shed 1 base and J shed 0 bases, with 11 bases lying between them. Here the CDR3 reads CASSLGAASSTDTQYF. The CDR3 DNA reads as TGTGCCAGCAGCTTAGGGGCAGCCTCTAGCACAGATACGCAGTATTTT.

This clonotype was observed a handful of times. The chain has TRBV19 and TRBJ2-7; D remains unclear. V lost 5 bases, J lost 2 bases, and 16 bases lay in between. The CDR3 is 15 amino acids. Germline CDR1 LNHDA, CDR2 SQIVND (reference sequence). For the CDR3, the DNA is TGTGCCAGTAGTCCAAAAGGTGCACATCCCTACGAGCAGTACGTC. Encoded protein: CASSPKGAHPYEQYV.

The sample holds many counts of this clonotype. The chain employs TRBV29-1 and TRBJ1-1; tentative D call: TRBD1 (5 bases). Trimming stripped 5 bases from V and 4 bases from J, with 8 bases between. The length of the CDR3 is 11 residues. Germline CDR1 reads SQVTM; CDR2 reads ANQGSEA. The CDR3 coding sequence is TGCAGCGTTACAGGTCGCACTGAAGCTTTCTTT. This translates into CSVTGRTEAFF.

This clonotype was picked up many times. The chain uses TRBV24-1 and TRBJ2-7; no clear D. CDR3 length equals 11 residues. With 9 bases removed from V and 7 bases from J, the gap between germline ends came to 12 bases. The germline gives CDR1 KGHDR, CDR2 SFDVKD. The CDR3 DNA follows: TGTGCCACCGGGCTGGATAATGAGCAGTACTTC. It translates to CATGLDNEQYF.

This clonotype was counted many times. CDR3 in amino acids: CASSPINVQTEAFF. The DNA for the CDR3 is TGTGCCAGCAGTCCCATAAACGTTCAGACTGAAGCTTTCTTT. The chain joins TRBV12-3 or TRBV12-4 to TRBJ1-1; the D is unclear. The ends were cut back, 5 bases at V and 5 bases at J, with 15 bases in the middle. This CDR3 is 14 amino acids long.

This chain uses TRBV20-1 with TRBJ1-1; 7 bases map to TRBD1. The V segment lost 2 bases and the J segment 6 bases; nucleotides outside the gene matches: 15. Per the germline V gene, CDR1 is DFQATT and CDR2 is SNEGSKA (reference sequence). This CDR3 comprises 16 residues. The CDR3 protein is CSARLKTGQAFSEAFF. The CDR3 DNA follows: TGCAGTGCTAGACTCAAAACCGGACAGGCCTTTTCTGAAGCTTTCTTT.

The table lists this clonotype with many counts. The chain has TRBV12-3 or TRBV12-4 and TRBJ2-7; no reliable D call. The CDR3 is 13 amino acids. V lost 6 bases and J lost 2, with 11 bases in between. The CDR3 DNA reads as TGTGCCAGCAGACACGACAAGGCCTACGAGCAGTACTTC. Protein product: CASRHDKAYEQYF.

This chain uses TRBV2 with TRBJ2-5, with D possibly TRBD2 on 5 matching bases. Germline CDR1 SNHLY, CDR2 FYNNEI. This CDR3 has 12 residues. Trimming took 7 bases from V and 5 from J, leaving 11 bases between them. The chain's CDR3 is CASTRSGETQYF. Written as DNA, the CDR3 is TGTGCCAGCACTCGGTCGGGGGAGACCCAGTACTTC. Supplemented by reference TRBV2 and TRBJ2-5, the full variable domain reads EPEVTQTPSHQVTQMGQEVILRCVPISNHLYFYWYRQILGQKVEFLVSFYNNEISEKSEIFDDQFSVERPDGSNFTLKIRSTKLEDSAMYFCASTRSGETQYFGPGTRLLVL.